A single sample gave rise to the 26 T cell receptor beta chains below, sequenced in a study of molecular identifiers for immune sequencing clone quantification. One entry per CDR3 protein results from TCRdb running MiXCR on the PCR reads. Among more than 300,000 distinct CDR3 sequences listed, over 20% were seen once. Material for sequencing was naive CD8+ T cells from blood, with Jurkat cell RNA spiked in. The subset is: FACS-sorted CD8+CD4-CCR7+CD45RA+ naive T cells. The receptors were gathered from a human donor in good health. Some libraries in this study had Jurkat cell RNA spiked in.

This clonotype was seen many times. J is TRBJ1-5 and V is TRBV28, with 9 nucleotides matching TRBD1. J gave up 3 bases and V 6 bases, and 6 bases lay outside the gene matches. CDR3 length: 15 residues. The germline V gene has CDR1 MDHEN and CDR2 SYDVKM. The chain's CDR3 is CASRRQGESNQPQHF. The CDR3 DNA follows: TGTGCCAGCAGGAGACAGGGGGAGTCCAATCAGCCCCAGCATTTT.

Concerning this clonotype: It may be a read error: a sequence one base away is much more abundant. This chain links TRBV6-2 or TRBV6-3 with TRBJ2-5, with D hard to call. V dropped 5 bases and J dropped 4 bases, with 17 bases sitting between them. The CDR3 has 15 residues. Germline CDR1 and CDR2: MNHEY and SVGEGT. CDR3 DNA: TGTGCCAGCAGTAACACGCAGAAGACCCGAGAGACCCAGTACTTC. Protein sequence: CASSNTQKTRETQYF.

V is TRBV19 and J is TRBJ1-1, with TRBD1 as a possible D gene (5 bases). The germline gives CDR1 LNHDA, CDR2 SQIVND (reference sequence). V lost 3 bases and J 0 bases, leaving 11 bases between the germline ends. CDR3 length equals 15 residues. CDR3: CASSMMGGMNTEAFF. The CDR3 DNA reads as TGTGCCAGTAGTATGATGGGGGGAATGAACACTGAAGCTTTCTTT. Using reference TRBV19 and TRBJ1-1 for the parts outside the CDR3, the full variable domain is DGGITQSPKYLFRKEGQNVTLSCEQNLNHDAMYWYRQDPGQGLRLIYYSQIVNDFQKGDIAEGYSVSREKKESFPLTVTSAQKNPTAFYLCASSMMGGMNTEAFFGQGTRLTVV.

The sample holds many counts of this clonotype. In nucleotides, the CDR3 is TGTGCCAGCAGCCCCATGGGGGGTAGCTCCTACAATGAGCAGTTCTTC. Amino acid sequence: CASSPMGGSSYNEQFF. The gene calls are TRBV12-3 or TRBV12-4 and TRBJ2-1, with D possibly matching TRBD2 (6 bases). Deletions cut 6 bases from V and 0 bases from J, with 15 bases between. The CDR3 spans 16 residues.

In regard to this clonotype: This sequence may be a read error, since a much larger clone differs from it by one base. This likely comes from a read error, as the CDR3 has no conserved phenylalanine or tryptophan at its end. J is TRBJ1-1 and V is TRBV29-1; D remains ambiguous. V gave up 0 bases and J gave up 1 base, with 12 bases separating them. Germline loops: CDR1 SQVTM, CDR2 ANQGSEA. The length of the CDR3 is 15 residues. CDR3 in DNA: TGCAGCGTTGAAGATCCCCGGGCAACGAACACTGAAGCTTTCTCT. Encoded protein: CSVEDPRATNTEAFS.

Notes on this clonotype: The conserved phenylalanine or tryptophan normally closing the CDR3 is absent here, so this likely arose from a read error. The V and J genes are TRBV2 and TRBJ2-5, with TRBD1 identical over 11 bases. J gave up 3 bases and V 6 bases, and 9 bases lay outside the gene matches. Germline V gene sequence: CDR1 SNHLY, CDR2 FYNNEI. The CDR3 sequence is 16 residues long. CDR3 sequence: CASRTGTGGPKETQYS. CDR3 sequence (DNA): TGTGCCAGCAGAACCGGGACAGGGGGACCAAAAGAGACCCAGTACTCC.

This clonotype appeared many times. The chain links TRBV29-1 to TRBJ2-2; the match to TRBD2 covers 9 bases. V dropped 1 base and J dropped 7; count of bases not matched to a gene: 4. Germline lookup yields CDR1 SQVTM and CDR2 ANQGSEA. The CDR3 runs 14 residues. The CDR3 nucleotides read TGCAGCGTTGAAGGCGGGAGGGTTGGCGGGGAGCTGTTTTTT. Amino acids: CSVEGGRVGGELFF.

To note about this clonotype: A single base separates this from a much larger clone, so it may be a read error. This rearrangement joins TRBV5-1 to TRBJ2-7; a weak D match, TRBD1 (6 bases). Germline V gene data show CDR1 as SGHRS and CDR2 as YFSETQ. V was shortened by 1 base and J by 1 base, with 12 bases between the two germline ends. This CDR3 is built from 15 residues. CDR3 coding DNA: TGCGCCAGCAGCTTGTTGGGGGCAGGGTCCTACGAGCAGTACTTC. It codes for CASSLLGAGSYEQYF.

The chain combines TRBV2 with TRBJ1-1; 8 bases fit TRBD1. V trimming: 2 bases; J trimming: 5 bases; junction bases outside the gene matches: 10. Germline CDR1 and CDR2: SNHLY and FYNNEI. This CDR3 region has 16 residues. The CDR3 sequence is CASSESWTGKATEAFF. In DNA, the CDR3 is TGTGCCAGCAGTGAAAGCTGGACAGGGAAAGCTACTGAAGCTTTCTTT. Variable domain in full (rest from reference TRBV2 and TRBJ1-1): EPEVTQTPSHQVTQMGQEVILRCVPISNHLYFYWYRQILGQKVEFLVSFYNNEISEKSEIFDDQFSVERPDGSNFTLKIRSTKLEDSAMYFCASSESWTGKATEAFFGQGTRLTVV.

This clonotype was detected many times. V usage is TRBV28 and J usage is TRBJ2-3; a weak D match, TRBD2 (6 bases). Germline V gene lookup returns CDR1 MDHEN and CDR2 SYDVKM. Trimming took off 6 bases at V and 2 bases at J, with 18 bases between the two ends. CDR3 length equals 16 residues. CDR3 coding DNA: TGTGCCAGCAGCCGGACCGGGAGACATTTCACAGATACGCAGTATTTT. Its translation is CASSRTGRHFTDTQYF.

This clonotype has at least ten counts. The CDR3 sequence: CASSPGGGGEYEQYF. CDR3 in DNA: TGCGCCAGCAGCCCCGGCGGAGGGGGTGAATACGAGCAGTACTTC. The chain uses TRBV4-3 and TRBJ2-7; TRBD1 or TRBD2 may be the D gene (6 bases each). The CDR3 is 15 residues long. The germline CDR1 and CDR2 sequences are LGHNA and YSLEER. Trimming pared 4 bases from V and 4 bases from J, leaving 17 bases between.

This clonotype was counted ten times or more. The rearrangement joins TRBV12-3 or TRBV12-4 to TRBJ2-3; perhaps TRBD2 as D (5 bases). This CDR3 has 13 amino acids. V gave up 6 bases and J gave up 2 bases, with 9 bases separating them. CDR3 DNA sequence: TGTGCCAGCAGCTTGGGAGTCACAGATACGCAGTATTTT. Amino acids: CASSLGVTDTQYF.

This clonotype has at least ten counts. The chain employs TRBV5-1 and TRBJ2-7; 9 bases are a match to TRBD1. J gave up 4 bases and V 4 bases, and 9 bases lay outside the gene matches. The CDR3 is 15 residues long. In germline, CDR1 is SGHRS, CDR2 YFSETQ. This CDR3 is CASSGGTGILYEQYF. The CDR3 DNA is TGCGCCAGCAGCGGGGGGACAGGGATATTGTACGAGCAGTACTTC.

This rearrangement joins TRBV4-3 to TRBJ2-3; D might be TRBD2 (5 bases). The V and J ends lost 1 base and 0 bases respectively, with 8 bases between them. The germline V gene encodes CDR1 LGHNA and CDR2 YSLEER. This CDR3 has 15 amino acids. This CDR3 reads CASSQGGPSTDTQYF. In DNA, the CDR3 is TGCGCCAGCAGCCAAGGAGGGCCTAGCACAGATACGCAGTATTTT.

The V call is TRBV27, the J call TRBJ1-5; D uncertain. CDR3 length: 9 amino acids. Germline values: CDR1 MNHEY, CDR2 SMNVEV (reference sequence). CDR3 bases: TGTGCGGCAGGACAGCCCCAGCATTTT. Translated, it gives CAAGQPQHF.

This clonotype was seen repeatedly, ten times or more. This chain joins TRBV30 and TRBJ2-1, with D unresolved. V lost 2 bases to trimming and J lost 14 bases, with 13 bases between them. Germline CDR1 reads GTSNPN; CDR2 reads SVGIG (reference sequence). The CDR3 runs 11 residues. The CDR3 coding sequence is TGTGCCTGGAGTCGGGTTAGTCACGAGTTCTTC. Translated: CAWSRVSHEFF.

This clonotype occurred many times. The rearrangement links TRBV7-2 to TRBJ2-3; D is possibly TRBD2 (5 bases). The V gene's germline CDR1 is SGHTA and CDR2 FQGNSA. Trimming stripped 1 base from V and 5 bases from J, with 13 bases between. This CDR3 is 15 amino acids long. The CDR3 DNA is TGTGCCAGCAGCTTAGTATCGGGGATGATAGATACGCAGTATTTT. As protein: CASSLVSGMIDTQYF.

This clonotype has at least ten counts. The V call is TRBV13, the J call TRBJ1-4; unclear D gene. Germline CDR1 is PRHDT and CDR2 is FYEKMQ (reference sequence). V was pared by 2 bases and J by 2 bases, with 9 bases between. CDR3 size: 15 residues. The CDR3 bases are TGTGCCAGCAGCTTACGCCAGCCCACTAATGAAAAACTGTTTTTT. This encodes CASSLRQPTNEKLFF.

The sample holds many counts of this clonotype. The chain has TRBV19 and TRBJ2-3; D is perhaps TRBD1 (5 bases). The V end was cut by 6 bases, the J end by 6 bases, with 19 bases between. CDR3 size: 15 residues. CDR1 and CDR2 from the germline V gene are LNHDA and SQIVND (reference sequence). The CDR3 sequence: CASSIRTSPKDTQYF. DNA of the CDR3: TGTGCCAGTAGCATACGGACAAGCCCTAAGGATACGCAGTATTTT.

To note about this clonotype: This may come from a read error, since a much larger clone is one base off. DNA of the CDR3: TGTGCCAGCAGCTCCCGGGGCTCAAGTGGAGATACGCAGTATTTT. Its protein product is CASSSRGSSGDTQYF. J is TRBJ2-3 and V is TRBV7-2; the D call may be TRBD1 or TRBD2 (5 bases each). Trimming stripped 4 bases from V and 5 bases from J, with 16 bases between. CDR3 size: 15 residues. Germline CDR1 reads SGHTA; CDR2 reads FQGNSA.

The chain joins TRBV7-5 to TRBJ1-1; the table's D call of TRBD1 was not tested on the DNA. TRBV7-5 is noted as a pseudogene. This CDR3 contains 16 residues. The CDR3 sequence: CISVPAANRVYTEAFF. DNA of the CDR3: TGTATCTCCGTGCCAGCAGCGAACAGGGTCTACACTGAAGCTTTCTTT.

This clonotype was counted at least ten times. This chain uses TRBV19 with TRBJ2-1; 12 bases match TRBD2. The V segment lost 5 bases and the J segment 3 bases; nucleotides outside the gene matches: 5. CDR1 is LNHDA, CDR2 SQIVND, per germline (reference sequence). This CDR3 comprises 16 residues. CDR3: CASSPTSGGFYNEQFF. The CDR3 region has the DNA TGTGCCAGTAGTCCAACTAGCGGGGGGTTCTACAATGAGCAGTTCTTC.

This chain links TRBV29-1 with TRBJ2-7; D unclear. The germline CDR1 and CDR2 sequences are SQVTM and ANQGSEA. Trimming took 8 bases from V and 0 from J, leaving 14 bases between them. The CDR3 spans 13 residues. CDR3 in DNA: TGCAGCTGCTCCGACACCTTCTCCTACGAGCAGTACTTC. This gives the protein CSCSDTFSYEQYF.

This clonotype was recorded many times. Written as DNA, the CDR3 is TGCAGTGCCCGAACGGTACACCACTACGAGCAGTACTTC. Translation gives CSARTVHHYEQYF. This chain links TRBV20-1 with TRBJ2-7, with D uncertain. Germline loops: CDR1 DFQATT, CDR2 SNEGSKA (reference sequence). The germline V and J ends were trimmed by 6 bases and 3 bases, with 15 bases remaining between them. This CDR3 contains 13 residues.

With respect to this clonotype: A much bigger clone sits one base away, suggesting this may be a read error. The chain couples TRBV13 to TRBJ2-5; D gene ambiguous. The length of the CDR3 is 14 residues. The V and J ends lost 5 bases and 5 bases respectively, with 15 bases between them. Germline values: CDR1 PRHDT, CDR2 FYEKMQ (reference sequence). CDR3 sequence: CASSGIPEAETQYF. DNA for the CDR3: TGTGCCAGCAGCGGCATCCCCGAGGCGGAGACCCAGTACTTC.

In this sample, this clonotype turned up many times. CDR3 region: CASSLPAGNPTDTQYF. The CDR3 region has the DNA TGTGCCAGCAGCTTACCAGCGGGGAATCCCACAGATACGCAGTATTTT. This chain connects TRBV7-9 to TRBJ2-3; the match to TRBD2 covers 7 bases. Trimming took 2 bases from V and 2 from J; bases not matched to a gene: 7. The CDR3 is made up of 16 amino acids. Germline lookup yields CDR1 SEHNR and CDR2 FQNEAQ (reference sequence).